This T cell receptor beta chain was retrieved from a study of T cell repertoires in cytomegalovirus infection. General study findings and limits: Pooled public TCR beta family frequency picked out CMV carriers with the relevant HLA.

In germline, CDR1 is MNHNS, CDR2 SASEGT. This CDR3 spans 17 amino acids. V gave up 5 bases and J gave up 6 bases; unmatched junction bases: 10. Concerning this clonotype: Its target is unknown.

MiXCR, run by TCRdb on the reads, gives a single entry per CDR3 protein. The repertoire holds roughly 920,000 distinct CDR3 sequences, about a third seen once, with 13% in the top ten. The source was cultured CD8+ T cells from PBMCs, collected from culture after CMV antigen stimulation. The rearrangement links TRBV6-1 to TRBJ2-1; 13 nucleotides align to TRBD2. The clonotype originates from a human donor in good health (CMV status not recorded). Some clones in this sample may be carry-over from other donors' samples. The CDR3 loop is CASSFTSGGALGNEQFF. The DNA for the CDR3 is TGTGCCAGCAGTTTCACTAGCGGGGGGGCCCTAGGCAATGAGCAGTTCTTC.